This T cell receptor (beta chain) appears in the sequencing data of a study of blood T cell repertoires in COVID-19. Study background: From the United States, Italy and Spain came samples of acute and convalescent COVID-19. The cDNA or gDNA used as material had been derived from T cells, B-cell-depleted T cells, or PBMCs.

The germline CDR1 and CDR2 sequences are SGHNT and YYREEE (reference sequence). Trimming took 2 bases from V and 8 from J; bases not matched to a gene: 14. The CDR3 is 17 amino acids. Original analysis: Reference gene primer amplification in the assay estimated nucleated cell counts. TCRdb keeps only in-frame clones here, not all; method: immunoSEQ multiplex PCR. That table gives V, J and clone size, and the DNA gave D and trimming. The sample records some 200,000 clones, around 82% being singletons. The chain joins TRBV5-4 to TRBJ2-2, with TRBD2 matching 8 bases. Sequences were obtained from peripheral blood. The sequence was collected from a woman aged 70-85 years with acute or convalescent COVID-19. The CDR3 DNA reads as TGTGCCAGCAGCTTTGGAAAGAGCGGGGGATCCGTGGGGGAGCTGTTTTTT. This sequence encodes CASSFGKSGGSVGELFF.